The 32 T cell receptor beta chains below come from one sample, sequenced in a study of blood T cell repertoires in COVID-19. Data came from immunoSEQ multiplex PCR; TCRdb stores just in-frame clones and leaves some out. The sample lists about 300,000 clones, about 80% occurring once. Input material: peripheral blood. The receptor set was obtained from a woman between 45 and 65 years old who had recovered from COVID-19.

The CDR3 protein is CASSSGGEETQYF. Here the CDR3 DNA reads TGTGCCAGCAGTAGCGGGGGGGAGGAGACCCAGTACTTC. The gene calls are TRBV12-3 or TRBV12-4 and TRBJ2-5; 10 bases are shared with TRBD2. CDR3 length equals 13 residues. V shed 5 bases and J 5 bases; nucleotides not matched to a gene: 2.

The rearrangement joins TRBV9 to TRBJ2-1; TRBD1 is a possible D gene (6 bases). The V and J ends lost 3 bases and 13 bases respectively, with 20 bases between them. Germline V gene sequence: CDR1 SGDLS, CDR2 YYNGEE. The length of the CDR3 is 14 residues. The CDR3 sequence is CASSDSPDRREQFF. CDR3 sequence (DNA): TGTGCCAGCAGCGACTCGCCGGACAGACGGGAACAGTTCTTC.

This clone was recorded a few times. The rearrangement uses TRBV3-1 (or the pseudogene TRBV3-2) and TRBJ2-1, with 11 bases matching TRBD2. The J segment lost 4 bases and the V segment lost 0 bases, leaving 5 bases of the junction unmatched. The CDR3 is 17 residues long. The germline V gene has CDR1 LGHDT and CDR2 YNNKEL (reference sequence). The CDR3: CASSQDRGTSGYNEQFF. The CDR3, as DNA: TGTGCCAGCAGCCAAGATCGGGGGACTAGCGGTTACAATGAGCAGTTCTTC.

This clone was counted once. The chain employs TRBV5-4 and TRBJ2-3; TRBD2 matches 8 bases. V trimming: 4 bases; J trimming: 0 bases; junction bases outside the gene matches: 13. Germline values: CDR1 SGHNT, CDR2 YYREEE (reference sequence). The CDR3 length is 18 residues. The CDR3 coding sequence is TGTGCCAGCAGCCCAGCGCGGGGGGCGGGGGGCAGCACAGATACGCAGTATTTT. Translated: CASSPARGAGGSTDTQYF.

The rearrangement links TRBV30 to TRBJ2-3; 12 bases are a match to TRBD2. CDR3 size: 17 residues. J was trimmed by 8 bases and V by 2 bases; bases with no gene match: 14. Germline lookup yields CDR1 GTSNPN and CDR2 SVGIG (reference sequence). CDR3 region: CAWSTLSLAGGRGTQYF. CDR3 sequence (DNA): TGTGCCTGGAGTACCCTCTCCCTAGCGGGGGGGCGAGGTACGCAGTATTTT.

This clone was detected a few times. The chain has TRBV29-1 and TRBJ2-6; D is unresolved. The germline V and J ends were trimmed by 4 bases and 3 bases, with 10 bases remaining between them. The germline gives CDR1 SQVTM, CDR2 ANQGSEA. The CDR3 is 14 residues long. As DNA, the CDR3 is TGCAGCGTTGGGTACACGGGTGGGGCCAACGTCCTGACTTTC. Translating gives CSVGYTGGANVLTF. Full variable domain (outside the CDR3, taken from reference TRBV29-1 and TRBJ2-6): SAVISQKPSRDICQRGTSLTIQCQVDSQVTMMFWYRQQPGQSLTLIATANQGSEATYESGFVIDKFPISRPNLTFSTLTVSNMSPEDSSIYLCSVGYTGGANVLTFGAGSRLTVL.

This clone was counted once. The chain links TRBV4-3 to TRBJ2-1, with TRBD2 matching over 7 bases. Germline trimming cut 6 bases from V and 4 bases from J; bases unmatched to any gene: 9. The CDR3 totals 15 residues. Per the germline V gene, CDR1 is LGHNA and CDR2 is YSLEER. DNA for the CDR3: TGCGCCAGCAGTGCGGGCGGGAGCCCTTACAATGAGCAGTTCTTC. It yields the protein CASSAGGSPYNEQFF.

The chain is built from TRBV7-3 and TRBJ2-1; 8 nucleotides align to TRBD1. This CDR3 is 16 amino acids long. In germline, CDR1 is SGHTA, CDR2 FQGTGA. The trim removed 5 bases at V and 4 bases at J, leaving 10 bases unmatched. CDR3 nucleotides: TGTGCCAGCAGCCCCCAGACAGGGGCCCTTTACAATGAGCAGTTCTTC. This sequence encodes CASSPQTGALYNEQFF.

The V call is TRBV7-2, the J call TRBJ2-1; TRBD2 agrees at 9 bases. The CDR3 has 15 residues. Trimming removed 4 bases from V and 8 bases from J; junction bases left unmatched: 9. The germline gives CDR1 SGHTA, CDR2 FQGNSA. The CDR3 DNA is TGTGCCAGCAGCTCGCAGGGGACTAGCTGGTATGAGCAGTTCTTC. Protein product: CASSSQGTSWYEQFF.

As regards this clone: The same CDR3 also results from other DNA sequences found in this sample. CDR3 amino acids: CASSPGNEKLFF. The CDR3 DNA reads TGTGCCAGCAGTCCGGGGAATGAAAAACTGTTTTTT. The gene calls are TRBV28 and TRBJ1-4; no reliable D call. The CDR3 consists of 12 residues. Trimming took off 5 bases at V and 5 bases at J, with 6 bases between the two ends. CDR1 is MDHEN and CDR2 is SYDVKM in the germline V gene.

The J gene is TRBJ2-5, the V gene TRBV7-2, with 11 positions matching TRBD1. The CDR3 loop spans 14 amino acids. Germline loops: CDR1 SGHTA, CDR2 FQGNSA. The trim removed 5 bases at V and 5 bases at J, leaving 4 bases unmatched. The CDR3 sequence: CASSGQGAGETQYF. The CDR3 DNA follows: TGTGCCAGCAGCGGACAGGGGGCGGGGGAGACCCAGTACTTC.

This clone showed up just a few times. J is TRBJ1-1 and V is TRBV27, with unresolved D. Germline V CDR1 and CDR2: MNHEY, SMNVEV (reference sequence). The V gene lost 4 bases and the J gene lost 1 base, with 10 bases spanning the gap. CDR3 length: 14 amino acids. DNA for the CDR3: TGTGCCAGCAGTTACGAGAGAACGAACACTGAAGCTTTCTTT. Translated, it gives CASSYERTNTEAFF.

The chain has TRBV18 and TRBJ1-2; 7 positions match TRBD1. CDR3 length: 14 amino acids. Germline trimming cut 2 bases from V and 3 bases from J; bases unmatched to any gene: 3. Germline V gene sequence: CDR1 KGHSH, CDR2 LQKENI. The CDR3 DNA sequence: TGTGCCAGCTCACCAGGGGACAGCCACTATGGCTACACCTTC. It encodes CASSPGDSHYGYTF.

The V gene is TRBV14, the J gene TRBJ1-3, with a weak D call TRBD1 (5 bases). The CDR3 consists of 17 residues. Germline values: CDR1 SGHDN, CDR2 FVKESK. Trimming stripped 5 bases from V and 0 bases from J, with 17 bases between. The CDR3 DNA is TGTGCCAGCAGCTTACGACCTGTTGGGGCCTCTGGAAACACCATATATTTT. It translates to CASSLRPVGASGNTIYF.

This clone was counted only a few times. The chain uses TRBV11-3 and TRBJ2-2; D possibly corresponds to TRBD1 (6 bases). In germline, CDR1 is SGHNT, CDR2 YENEEA. This CDR3 contains 13 residues. The V end lost 5 bases, the J end lost 6 bases, and 10 bases lay between the germline ends. The CDR3 here is CASSVTGPGELFF. For the CDR3, the DNA is TGTGCCAGCAGCGTTACAGGGCCCGGGGAGCTGTTTTTT.

The V and J genes are TRBV10-3 and TRBJ1-2, with 7 positions matching TRBD1. Trimming at V came to 10 bases and at J to 4 bases, leaving 12 bases not matched to a gene. The CDR3 is 14 amino acids. Germline-derived CDR1 and CDR2 are ENHRY and SYGVKD. The CDR3 nucleotides read TGTGCCACCGGACAGGAGGGCCGGGGCTATGGCTACACCTTC. Translating gives CATGQEGRGYGYTF.

This clone occurred once. The rearrangement joins TRBV6-6 to TRBJ1-3, with 7 positions matching TRBD1. This CDR3 spans 13 amino acids. Germline V gene data show CDR1 as MNHNY and CDR2 as SVGAGI (reference sequence). V was clipped by 6 bases and J by 4 bases; unmatched bases: 3. The CDR3 bases are TGTGCCAGCAGCCGGGACAGCGGAAACACCATATATTTT. This sequence encodes CASSRDSGNTIYF.

The rearrangement uses TRBV7-7 and TRBJ2-5, with D perhaps TRBD2 (5 bases). V dropped 7 bases and J dropped 7 bases, with 16 bases sitting between them. Germline CDR1 reads SSHAT; CDR2 reads FNYEAQ (reference sequence). CDR3 length: 13 residues. The CDR3 sequence: CASTARVGGTQYF. Here the CDR3 DNA reads TGTGCCAGCACCGCCCGCGTCGGAGGGACCCAGTACTTC.

The chain has TRBV7-6 and TRBJ2-1; TRBD2 matches at 9 bases. CDR1 and CDR2 (germline): SGHVS, FNYEAQ. CDR3 length: 16 amino acids. The junction had 2 bases not matched to a gene; V was cut back by 0 bases and J by 2 bases. Written as DNA, the CDR3 is TGTGCCAGCAGCTTAGCGCGGGAGGGGACCTACAATGAGCAGTTCTTC. This translates into CASSLAREGTYNEQFF.

CDR3 loop: CASSQESGMGNEQFF. CDR3 nucleotides: TGTGCCAGCAGCCAAGAAAGCGGGATGGGCAATGAGCAGTTCTTC. The gene calls are TRBV4-2 and TRBJ2-1, with 7 bases identical to TRBD2. Germline V lookup: CDR1 LGHNA, CDR2 YNFKEQ. J lost 6 bases, V lost 0 bases, and 5 bases had no gene match. The CDR3 has 15 amino acids.

The chain employs TRBV24-1 and TRBJ1-1, with D possibly matching TRBD1 (6 bases). Germline V gene lookup returns CDR1 KGHDR and CDR2 SFDVKD. The germline V and J ends were trimmed by 7 bases and 1 base, with 15 bases remaining between them. The CDR3 has 15 residues. The CDR3 nucleotides read TGTGCCACCAGAGGGCCAGGGGCCGGGAACACTGAAGCTTTCTTT. It codes for CATRGPGAGNTEAFF.

The rearrangement joins TRBV6-2 or TRBV6-3 to TRBJ2-7; 14 nucleotides match TRBD2. This CDR3 contains 16 residues. With V trimmed by 6 bases and J by 3 bases, 7 bases remained unmatched. The germline V gene encodes CDR1 MNHEY and CDR2 SVGEGT. In DNA, the CDR3 is TGTGCCAGCAGCCTAGGACTAGCGGGAGGAGGCTACGAGCAGTACTTC. Translation gives CASSLGLAGGGYEQYF.

This clone has just one count. V is TRBV28 and J is TRBJ1-1; no clear D. V lost 4 bases to trimming and J lost 6 bases, with 9 bases between them. Germline-derived CDR1 and CDR2 are MDHEN and SYDVKM. The CDR3 is 12 residues long. CDR3 in amino acids: CASSSSRPEAFF. CDR3 nucleotides: TGTGCCAGCAGTTCCTCGAGGCCTGAAGCTTTCTTT.

J is TRBJ2-7 and V is TRBV5-4, with D uncertain. V lost 0 bases and J 0 bases, leaving 7 bases between the germline ends. Germline V gives CDR1 SGHNT, CDR2 YYREEE (reference sequence). The CDR3 runs to 14 residues. DNA of the CDR3: TGTGCCAGCAGCTTGGGCGGTTTCTCCTACGAGCAGTACTTC. As protein: CASSLGGFSYEQYF.

This sequence joins TRBV4-2 and TRBJ1-5; possible D gene TRBD1, 6 bases. This CDR3 has 15 amino acids. Germline-derived CDR1 and CDR2 are LGHNA and YNFKEQ. V lost 2 bases and J lost 4, with 12 bases in between. The CDR3 spells CASSQPDRPNQPQHF. The CDR3 DNA sequence: TGTGCCAGCAGCCAACCAGACAGGCCTAATCAGCCCCAGCATTTT.

The chain links TRBV10-3 to TRBJ1-2; D not resolved. Germline V lookup: CDR1 ENHRY, CDR2 SYGVKD. The CDR3 is 13 amino acids. Trimming shortened V by 3 bases and J by 8 bases, and 13 bases separated the two germline ends. As DNA, the CDR3 is TGTGCCATCAGTGATTTGGGCATAGAGGGCTACACCTTC. Translating it yields CAISDLGIEGYTF.

V gene TRBV4-3 combines with J gene TRBJ2-1, with TRBD1 matching 11 bases. The CDR3 is 17 residues long. V was clipped by 2 bases and J by 4 bases; unmatched bases: 7. Germline-derived CDR1 and CDR2 are LGHNA and YSLEER. CDR3 in DNA: TGCGCCAGCAGCCAAAGGCTAGGGACAGGGGGTTACAATGAGCAGTTCTTC. Residues: CASSQRLGTGGYNEQFF.

The chain recombines TRBV30 with TRBJ1-2; 8 bases agree with TRBD1. Germline-derived CDR1 and CDR2 are GTSNPN and SVGIG (reference sequence). This CDR3 contains 13 residues. Germline trimming cut 4 bases from V and 7 bases from J; bases unmatched to any gene: 8. The CDR3 loop is CAWTQGASGGYTF. CDR3 bases: TGTGCCTGGACTCAGGGGGCTTCGGGTGGCTACACCTTC. Complete variable domain (other parts from reference TRBV30 and TRBJ1-2): SQTIHQWPATLVQPVGSPLSLECTVEGTSNPNLYWYRQAAGRGLQLLFYSVGIGQISSEVPQNLSASRPQDRQFILSSKKLLLSDSGFYLCAWTQGASGGYTFGSGTRLTVV.

This chain joins TRBV3-1 (or the pseudogene TRBV3-2) and TRBJ2-7; 7 positions agree with TRBD2. CDR3 length: 17 amino acids. The V gene end was trimmed by 0 bases and the J gene end by 3 bases; junction bases not matched to a gene: 11. Germline loops: CDR1 LGHDT, CDR2 YNNKEL (reference sequence). DNA for the CDR3: TGTGCCAGCAGCCAAGACCCGAGGGAGGGCGAGGGCTACGAGCAGTACTTC. It codes for CASSQDPREGEGYEQYF.

CDR3 bases: TGCGCCAGCAGCCAAACAGGGGGCACTCAGCCCCAGCATTTT. Translation gives CASSQTGGTQPQHF. The chain has TRBV5-1 and TRBJ1-5, with TRBD1 matching over 9 bases. The CDR3 covers 14 residues. Germline V CDR1 and CDR2: SGHRS, YFSETQ. With V trimmed by 4 bases and J by 6 bases, 5 bases remained unmatched.

This chain uses TRBV5-5 with TRBJ1-1, with D possibly being TRBD1 (6 bases). Germline CDR1 is SGHKS and CDR2 is YYEKEE (reference sequence). CDR3 length equals 15 residues. Between the trimmed V and J ends, which lost 4 bases and 2 bases, there was a span of 15 bases. CDR3 residues: CASSGTGTINTEAFF. In DNA, the CDR3 is TGTGCCAGCAGCGGGACCGGGACAATTAACACTGAAGCTTTCTTT.

A single count supports this clone. The rearrangement uses TRBV5-1 and TRBJ1-3, with 7 positions matching TRBD1. Unmatched junction bases numbered 8, after V lost 1 base and J lost 4 bases. From germline, CDR1 is SGHRS and CDR2 YFSETQ. The CDR3 consists of 16 residues. The CDR3 is CASSLKRTGDGNTIYF. CDR3 sequence (DNA): TGCGCCAGCAGCTTGAAGCGAACAGGGGACGGAAACACCATATATTTT. The complete variable domain, with remaining parts taken from reference TRBV5-1 and TRBJ1-3, reads KAGVTQTPRYLIKTRGQQVTLSCSPISGHRSVSWYQQTPGQGLQFLFEYFSETQRNKGNFPGRFSGRQFSNSRSEMNVSTLELGDSALYLCASSLKRTGDGNTIYFGEGSWLTVV.